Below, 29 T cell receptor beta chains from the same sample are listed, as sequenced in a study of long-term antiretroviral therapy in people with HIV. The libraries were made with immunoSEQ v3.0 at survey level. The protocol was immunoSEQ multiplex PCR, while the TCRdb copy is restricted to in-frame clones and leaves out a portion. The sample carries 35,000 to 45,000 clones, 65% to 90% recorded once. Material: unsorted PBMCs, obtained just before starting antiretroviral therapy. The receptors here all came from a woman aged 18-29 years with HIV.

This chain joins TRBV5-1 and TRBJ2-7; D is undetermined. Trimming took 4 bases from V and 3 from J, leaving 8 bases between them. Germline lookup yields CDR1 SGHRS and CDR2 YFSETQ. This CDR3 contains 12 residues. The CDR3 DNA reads TGCGCCAGCAGCGGGATGGGCTACGAGCAGTACTTC. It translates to CASSGMGYEQYF.

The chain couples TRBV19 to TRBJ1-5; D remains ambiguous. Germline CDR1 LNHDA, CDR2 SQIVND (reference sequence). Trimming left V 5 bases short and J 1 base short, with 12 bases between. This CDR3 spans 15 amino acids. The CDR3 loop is CASSPFSGSNQPQHF. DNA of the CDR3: TGTGCCAGTAGTCCCTTTAGTGGGAGCAATCAGCCCCAGCATTTT.

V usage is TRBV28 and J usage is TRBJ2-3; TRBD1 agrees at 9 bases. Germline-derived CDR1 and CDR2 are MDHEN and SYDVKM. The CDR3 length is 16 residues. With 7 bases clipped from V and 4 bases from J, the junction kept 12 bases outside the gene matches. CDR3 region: CASTDGQGISSDTQYF. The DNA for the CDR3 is TGTGCCAGCACCGACGGACAGGGGATTTCCTCAGATACGCAGTATTTT.

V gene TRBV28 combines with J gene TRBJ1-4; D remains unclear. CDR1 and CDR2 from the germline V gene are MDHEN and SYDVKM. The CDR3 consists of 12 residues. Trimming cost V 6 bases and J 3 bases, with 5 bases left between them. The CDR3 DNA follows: TGTGCCAGCAGGGACCCTAATGAAAAACTGTTTTTT. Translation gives CASRDPNEKLFF.

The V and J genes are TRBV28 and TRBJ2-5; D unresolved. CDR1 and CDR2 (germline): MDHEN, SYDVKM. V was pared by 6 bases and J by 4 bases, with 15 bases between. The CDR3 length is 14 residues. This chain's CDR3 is CASSPRQPRETQYF. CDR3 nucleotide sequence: TGTGCCAGCAGCCCCCGGCAGCCTAGAGAGACCCAGTACTTC.

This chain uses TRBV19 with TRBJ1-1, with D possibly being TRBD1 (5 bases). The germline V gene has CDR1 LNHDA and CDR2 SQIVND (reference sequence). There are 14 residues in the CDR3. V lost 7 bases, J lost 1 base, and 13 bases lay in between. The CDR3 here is CASNPRTQNTEAFF. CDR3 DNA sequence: TGTGCCAGTAATCCACGGACACAGAACACTGAAGCTTTCTTT. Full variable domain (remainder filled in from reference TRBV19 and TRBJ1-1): DGGITQSPKYLFRKEGQNVTLSCEQNLNHDAMYWYRQDPGQGLRLIYYSQIVNDFQKGDIAEGYSVSREKKESFPLTVTSAQKNPTAFYLCASNPRTQNTEAFFGQGTRLTVV.

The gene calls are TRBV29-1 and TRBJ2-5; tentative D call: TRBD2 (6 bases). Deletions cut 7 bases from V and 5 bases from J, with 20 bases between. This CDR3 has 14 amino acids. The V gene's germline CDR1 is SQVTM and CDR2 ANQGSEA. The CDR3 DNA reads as TGCAGCGCCGAAGGGTGGAGGGGTAGGGAGACCCAGTACTTC. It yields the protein CSAEGWRGRETQYF.

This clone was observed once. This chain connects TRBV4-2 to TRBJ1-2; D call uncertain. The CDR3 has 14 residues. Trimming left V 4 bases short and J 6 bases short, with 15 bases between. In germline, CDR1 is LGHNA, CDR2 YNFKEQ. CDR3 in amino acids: CASSRLGSVDGYTF. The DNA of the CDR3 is TGTGCCAGCAGCCGCCTAGGCAGTGTTGATGGCTACACCTTC.

The CDR3 sequence is CASSSYSYSNQPQHF. The CDR3 region has the DNA TGTGCCAGCAGTTCGTACAGCTATAGCAATCAGCCCCAGCATTTT. V is TRBV27 and J is TRBJ1-5; D call uncertain. Trimming took off 4 bases at V and 0 bases at J, with 10 bases between the two ends. This CDR3 comprises 15 residues. CDR1 and CDR2 from the germline V gene are MNHEY and SMNVEV (reference sequence).

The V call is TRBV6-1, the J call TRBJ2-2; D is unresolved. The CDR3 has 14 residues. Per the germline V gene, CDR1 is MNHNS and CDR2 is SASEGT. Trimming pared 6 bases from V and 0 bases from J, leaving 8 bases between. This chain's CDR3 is CASSPVTNTGELFF. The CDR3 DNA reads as TGTGCCAGCAGCCCAGTTACGAACACCGGGGAGCTGTTTTTT.

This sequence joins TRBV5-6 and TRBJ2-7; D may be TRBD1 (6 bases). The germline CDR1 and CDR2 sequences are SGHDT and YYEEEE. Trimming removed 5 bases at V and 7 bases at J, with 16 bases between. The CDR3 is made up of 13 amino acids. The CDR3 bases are TGTGCCAGCAGTTGGGACCTCAGGGGTGAGCAGTACTTC. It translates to CASSWDLRGEQYF.

As DNA, the CDR3 is TGTGCCAGCAGCCCGACAGCAGGCTTCATTTCCTACGAGCAGTACTTC. Translated, it gives CASSPTAGFISYEQYF. This chain uses TRBV11-2 with TRBJ2-7; the D gene is possibly TRBD1 (5 bases). The germline V and J ends were trimmed by 5 bases and 1 base, with 18 bases remaining between them. Germline values: CDR1 SGHAT, CDR2 FQNNGV. The CDR3 spans 16 residues.

In nucleotides, the CDR3 is TGTGCCAGCAGCCCGGGAGGAGTTAACTATGGCTACACCTTC. Residues: CASSPGGVNYGYTF. The V and J genes are TRBV7-9 and TRBJ1-2, with no clear D. Germline V lookup: CDR1 SEHNR, CDR2 FQNEAQ (reference sequence). The CDR3 extends over 14 amino acids. V was cut by 5 bases and J by 1 base, with 11 bases left in between. The full variable domain, with the rest looked up from reference TRBV7-9 and TRBJ1-2, is DTGVSQNPRHKITKRGQNVTFRCDPISEHNRLYWYRQTLGQGPEFLTYFQNEAQLEKSRLLSDRFSAERPKGSFSTLEIQRTEQGDSAMYLCASSPGGVNYGYTFGSGTRLTVV.

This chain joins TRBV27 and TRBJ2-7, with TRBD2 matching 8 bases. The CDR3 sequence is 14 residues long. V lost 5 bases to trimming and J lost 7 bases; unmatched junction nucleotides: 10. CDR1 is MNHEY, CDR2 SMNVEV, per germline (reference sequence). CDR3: CASSPPGRAWEQYF. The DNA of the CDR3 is TGTGCCAGCAGTCCTCCCGGGAGGGCCTGGGAGCAGTACTTC.

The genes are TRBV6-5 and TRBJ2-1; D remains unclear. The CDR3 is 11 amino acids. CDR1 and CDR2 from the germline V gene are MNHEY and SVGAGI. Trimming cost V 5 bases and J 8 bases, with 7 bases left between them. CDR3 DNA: TGTGCCAGCAGTCGACGGGATGAGCAGTTCTTC. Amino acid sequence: CASSRRDEQFF.

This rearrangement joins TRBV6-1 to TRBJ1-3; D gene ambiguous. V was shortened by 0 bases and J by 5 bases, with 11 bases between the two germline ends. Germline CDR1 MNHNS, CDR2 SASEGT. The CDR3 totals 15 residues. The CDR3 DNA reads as TGTGCCAGCAGTGAAGCAGATGATCTTAGAAACACCATATATTTT. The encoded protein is CASSEADDLRNTIYF.

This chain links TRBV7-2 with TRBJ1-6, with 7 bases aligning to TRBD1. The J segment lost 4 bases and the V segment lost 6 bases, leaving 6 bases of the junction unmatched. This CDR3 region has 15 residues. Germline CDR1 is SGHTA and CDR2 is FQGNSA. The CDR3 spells CASRTDRTYNSPLHF. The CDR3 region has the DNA TGTGCCAGCAGAACGGACAGGACTTATAATTCACCCCTCCACTTT.

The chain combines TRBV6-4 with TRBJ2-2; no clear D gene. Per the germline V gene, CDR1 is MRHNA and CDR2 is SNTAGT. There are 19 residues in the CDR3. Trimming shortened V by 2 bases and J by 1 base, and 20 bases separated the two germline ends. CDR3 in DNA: TGTGCCAGCAGTGACATCGGGCTAGGCGTAAAGGGGAACACCGGGGAGCTGTTTTTT. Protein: CASSDIGLGVKGNTGELFF.

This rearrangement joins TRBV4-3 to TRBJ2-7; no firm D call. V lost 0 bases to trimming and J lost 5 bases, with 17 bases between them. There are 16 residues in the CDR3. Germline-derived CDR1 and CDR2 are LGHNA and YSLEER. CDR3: CASSQDIRAFAHEQYF. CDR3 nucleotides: TGCGCCAGCAGCCAAGATATTAGGGCATTTGCCCACGAGCAGTACTTC.

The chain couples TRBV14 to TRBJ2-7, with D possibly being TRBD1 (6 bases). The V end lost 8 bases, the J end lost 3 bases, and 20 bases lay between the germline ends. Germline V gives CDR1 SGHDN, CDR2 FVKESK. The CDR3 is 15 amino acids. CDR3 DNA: TGTGCCAGCGCGCCGGGCCCAGGGGTCCACTACGAGCAGTACTTC. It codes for CASAPGPGVHYEQYF.

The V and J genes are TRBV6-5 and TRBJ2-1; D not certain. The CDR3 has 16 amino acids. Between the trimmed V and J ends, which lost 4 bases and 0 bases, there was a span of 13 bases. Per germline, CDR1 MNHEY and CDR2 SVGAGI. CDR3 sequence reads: CASSLLSAGSYNEQFF. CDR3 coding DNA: TGTGCCAGCAGTTTACTATCCGCAGGCTCCTACAATGAGCAGTTCTTC.

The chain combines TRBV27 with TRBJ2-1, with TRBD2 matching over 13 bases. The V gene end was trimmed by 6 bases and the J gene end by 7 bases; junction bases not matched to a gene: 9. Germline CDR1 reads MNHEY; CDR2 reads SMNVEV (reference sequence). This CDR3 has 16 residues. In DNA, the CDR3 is TGTGCCAGCAGCCGATCCGGGACTAGCGGGATTAATGAGCAGTTCTTC. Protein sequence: CASSRSGTSGINEQFF.

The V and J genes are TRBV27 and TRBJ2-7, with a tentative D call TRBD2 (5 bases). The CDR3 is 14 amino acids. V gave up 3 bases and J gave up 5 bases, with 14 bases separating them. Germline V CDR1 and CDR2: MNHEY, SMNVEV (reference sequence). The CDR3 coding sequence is TGTGCCAGCAGTTTGGGTGCGGGTTGGAACGAGCAGTACTTC. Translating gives CASSLGAGWNEQYF.

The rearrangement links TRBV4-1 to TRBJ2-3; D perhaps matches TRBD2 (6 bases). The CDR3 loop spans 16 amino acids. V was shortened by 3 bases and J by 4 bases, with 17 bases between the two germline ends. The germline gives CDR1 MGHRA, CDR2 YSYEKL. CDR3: CASSQRTIGGADTQYF. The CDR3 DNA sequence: TGCGCCAGCAGCCAGAGGACTATTGGAGGGGCAGATACGCAGTATTTT.

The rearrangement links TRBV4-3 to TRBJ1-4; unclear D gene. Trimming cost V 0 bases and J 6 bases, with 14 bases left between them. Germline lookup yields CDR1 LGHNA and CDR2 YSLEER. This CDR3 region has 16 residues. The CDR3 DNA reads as TGCGCCAGCAGCCAAGACGGAGGAGGATGGGATGAAAAACTGTTTTTT. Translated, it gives CASSQDGGGWDEKLFF.

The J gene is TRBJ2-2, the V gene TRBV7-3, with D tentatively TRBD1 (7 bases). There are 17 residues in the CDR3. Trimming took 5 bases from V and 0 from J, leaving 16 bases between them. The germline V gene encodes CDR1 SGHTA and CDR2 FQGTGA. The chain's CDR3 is CASSLPTRGANTGELFF. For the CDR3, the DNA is TGTGCCAGCAGCCTCCCCACCAGGGGGGCGAACACCGGGGAGCTGTTTTTT.

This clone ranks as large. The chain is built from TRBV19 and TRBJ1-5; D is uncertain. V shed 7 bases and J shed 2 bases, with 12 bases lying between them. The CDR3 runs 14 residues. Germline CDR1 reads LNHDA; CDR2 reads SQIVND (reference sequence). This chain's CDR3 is CASTVDTGNQPQHF. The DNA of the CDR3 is TGTGCCAGTACTGTCGACACAGGCAATCAGCCCCAGCATTTT.

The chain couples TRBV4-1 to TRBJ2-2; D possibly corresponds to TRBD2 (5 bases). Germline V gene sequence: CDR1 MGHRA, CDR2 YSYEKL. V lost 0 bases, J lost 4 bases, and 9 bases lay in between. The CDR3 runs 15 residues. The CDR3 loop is CASSQDAGLTGELFF. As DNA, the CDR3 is TGCGCCAGCAGCCAAGACGCGGGCCTCACCGGGGAGCTGTTTTTT.

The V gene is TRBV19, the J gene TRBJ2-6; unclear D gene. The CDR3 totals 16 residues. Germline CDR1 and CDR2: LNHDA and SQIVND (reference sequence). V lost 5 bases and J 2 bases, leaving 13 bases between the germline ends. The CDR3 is CASSAPIPTGANVLTF. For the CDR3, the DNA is TGTGCCAGTAGTGCCCCGATCCCAACTGGGGCCAACGTCCTGACTTTC.